This entry describes one TCR beta chain. Its antigen remains unidentified. Template material for amplifying TCR beta CDR3 regions consisted of RNA transcripts. First-round RT-PCR targeting the TCR CDR3 was performed with the HTBI primer set. One entry per CDR3 protein results from TCRdb running MiXCR on the multiplex PCR reads. The top ten clones hold around 33% of a sample with around 340,000 distinct CDR3 sequences, 16% of them seen once. V was clipped by 4 bases and J by 0 bases, with 18 bases between them. CDR1 is LNHNV and CDR2 is YYDKDF in the germline V gene (reference sequence). The CDR3 spans 17 residues. This sample was included in a study of T cells in Graves' hyperthyroidism and ophthalmopathy. The study, taken as a whole, reports: Ophthalmopathy, which appeared later, was predicted by the model a median around 6.9 months before onset. In blood, most of the thyroid clonotypes expanded above 0.001 were also present.

Source material: blood. This rearrangement joins TRBV15 to TRBJ2-5; D gene ambiguous. This TCR was recovered from a man aged 25 to 45 with Graves' hyperthyroidism. CDR3 sequence reads: CATSIPGQTDYQETQYF. As DNA, the CDR3 is TGTGCCACCAGCATACCCGGCCAGACGGATTACCAAGAGACCCAGTACTTC.